The 21 T cell receptor beta chains in this list originate from one sample, sequenced in a study of T-cell reconstitution after alpha-beta-depleted transplantation in children. Library preparation (for TCRbeta) was performed with unique molecular identifiers. TCRdb re-derived calls from the PCR reads in MiXCR, one entry per CDR3 protein. The table includes 580,000 or so distinct CDR3 sequences, 23% detected once. The sample in question was PBMCs, mostly from graft donor cells, obtained 360 days after TCRalphabeta/CD19-depleted stem cell transplant. The receptors here all came from a boy in the first two years of life who had a stem cell transplant for acute myeloid leukemia, so the T cells may come from the graft donor.

The chain uses TRBV29-1 and TRBJ2-7; 11 positions agree with TRBD2. J gave up 4 bases and V 3 bases, and 5 bases lay outside the gene matches. The CDR3 is 14 amino acids. Germline values: CDR1 SQVTM, CDR2 ANQGSEA. CDR3 protein: CSVETSGVGYEQYF. CDR3 nucleotides: TGCAGCGTTGAGACTAGCGGGGTAGGATACGAGCAGTACTTC.

In this sample, this clonotype turned up a few times. V and J are TRBV29-1 and TRBJ1-1; the D gene is possibly TRBD1 (6 bases). This CDR3 has 13 amino acids. Germline V gene sequence: CDR1 SQVTM, CDR2 ANQGSEA. Trimming stripped 5 bases from V and 3 bases from J, with 13 bases between. CDR3 loop: CSVPRGQDTEAFF. The CDR3, as DNA: TGCAGCGTTCCCAGGGGTCAGGACACTGAAGCTTTCTTT.

This clonotype came up many times. This rearrangement joins TRBV5-1 to TRBJ2-7, with TRBD1 matching over 10 bases. V gave up 0 bases and J gave up 4 bases; unmatched junction bases: 7. The germline V gene encodes CDR1 SGHRS and CDR2 YFSETQ. This CDR3 is 16 amino acids long. The CDR3 DNA sequence: TGCGCCAGCAGCTTGGAGGCCGGGACAGGGGTGTACGAGCAGTACTTC. Translating gives CASSLEAGTGVYEQYF.

The rearrangement joins TRBV9 to TRBJ1-3, with D tentatively TRBD1 (6 bases). V dropped 2 bases and J dropped 0 bases, with 9 bases sitting between them. CDR1 is SGDLS, CDR2 YYNGEE, per germline. This CDR3 is 15 amino acids long. For the CDR3, the DNA is TGTGCCAGCAGCGTGGACAGCAGCTCTGGAAACACCATATATTTT. Translated, it gives CASSVDSSSGNTIYF.

The chain combines TRBV20-1 with TRBJ2-1, with D perhaps matching TRBD1 or TRBD2 (6 bases each). Germline CDR1 is DFQATT and CDR2 is SNEGSKA (reference sequence). This CDR3 spans 16 amino acids. V was cut by 3 bases and J by 10 bases, with 25 bases left in between. CDR3 coding DNA: TGCAGTGCTAGCTCCTTCGGGGGCTCCCCTGGATACGAGCAGTTCTTC. Protein: CSASSFGGSPGYEQFF.

This clonotype was observed many times. The chain carries TRBV28 and TRBJ2-7; perhaps D is TRBD1 or TRBD2 (5 bases each). Germline V gives CDR1 MDHEN, CDR2 SYDVKM. The ends were cut back, 4 bases at V and 11 bases at J, with 21 bases in the middle. The CDR3 spans 14 residues. DNA for the CDR3: TGTGCCAGCAGTTCGCTAAATCGGGGCGGAATTAAGTACGTC. Its translation: CASSSLNRGGIKYV.

In its sample, this clonotype was seen many times. The chain recombines TRBV20-1 with TRBJ2-2; TRBD2 might be the D (6 bases). Trimming took off 3 bases at V and 1 base at J, with 12 bases between the two ends. CDR1 is DFQATT, CDR2 SNEGSKA, per germline (reference sequence). This CDR3 has 15 residues. This CDR3 is CSASTRGWNTGELFF. The CDR3 nucleotides are TGCAGTGCTAGTACACGGGGGTGGAACACCGGGGAGCTGTTTTTT.

The rearrangement joins TRBV7-8 to TRBJ2-3; D is ambiguous. This CDR3 has 15 amino acids. V lost 4 bases and J 4 bases, leaving 15 bases between the germline ends. Per the germline V gene, CDR1 is SGHVS and CDR2 is FQNEAQ. The CDR3 DNA follows: TGTGCCAGCAGCTCCCCCCCAGGTTGGGCAGATACGCAGTATTTT. Its protein is CASSSPPGWADTQYF.

This clonotype showed up many times. The rearrangement uses TRBV15 and TRBJ2-2; D uncertain. V lost 2 bases, J lost 5 bases, and 15 bases lay in between. Germline V gene data show CDR1 as LNHNV and CDR2 as YYDKDF (reference sequence). CDR3 length: 16 residues. CDR3 nucleotide sequence: TGTGCCACCAGCAGACCCTCGGAAGGCAGGACCGGGGAGCTGTTTTTT. Its protein is CATSRPSEGRTGELFF.

This clonotype was found many times. The chain links TRBV12-3 or TRBV12-4 to TRBJ2-4; D possibly corresponds to TRBD2 (5 bases). Deletions cut 3 bases from V and 9 bases from J, with 12 bases between. This CDR3 spans 13 amino acids. The CDR3 nucleotides read TGTGCCAGCAGTTTCTCTAGCACGGGCATTCAGTACTTC. Protein sequence: CASSFSSTGIQYF.

The chain links TRBV20-1 to TRBJ2-3; either TRBD1 or TRBD2 may fit D (5 bases each). Germline-derived CDR1 and CDR2 are DFQATT and SNEGSKA (reference sequence). This CDR3 comprises 14 residues. Trimming removed 6 bases at V and 4 bases at J, with 17 bases between. Here the CDR3 reads CSATRDLLSDTQYF. For the CDR3, the DNA is TGCAGTGCGACCAGGGACCTGCTTTCAGATACGCAGTATTTT.

This clonotype was seen many times. The chain uses TRBV29-1 and TRBJ2-1; D might be TRBD1 (6 bases). The V end lost 2 bases, the J end lost 9 bases, and 14 bases lay between the germline ends. Per germline, CDR1 SQVTM and CDR2 ANQGSEA. The CDR3 has 13 amino acids. The CDR3 here is CSVEPTRDTEQFF. As DNA, the CDR3 is TGCAGCGTTGAACCTACTAGGGACACTGAGCAGTTCTTC.

This clonotype was found many times. The chain carries TRBV7-2 and TRBJ2-7; the D is unclear. The CDR3 length is 15 residues. The germline V gene has CDR1 SGHTA and CDR2 FQGNSA. The ends were cut back, 2 bases at V and 0 bases at J, with 11 bases in the middle. The CDR3 DNA reads TGTGCCAGCAGCTTAAATGCAGGTATCTCCTACGAGCAGTACTTC. It translates to CASSLNAGISYEQYF.

This clonotype has ten or more counts. The chain uses TRBV28 and TRBJ2-2, with D unclear. The V end was cut by 8 bases, the J end by 4 bases, with 17 bases between. Germline values: CDR1 MDHEN, CDR2 SYDVKM. This CDR3 spans 15 amino acids. The CDR3 bases are TGTGCCAGCCAGGTCCCAAGGATCTCCACCGGGGAGCTGTTTTTT. Protein sequence: CASQVPRISTGELFF.

This clonotype was seen only once. The chain joins TRBV7-6 to TRBJ1-5; D unclear. Germline V lookup: CDR1 SGHVS, CDR2 FNYEAQ. The CDR3 has 15 amino acids. V lost 1 base to trimming and J lost 1 base, with 8 bases between them. The CDR3, as DNA: TGTGCCAGCAGCTTAGTGGTCGGGAGCAATCAGCCCCAGCATTTT. It is translated as CASSLVVGSNQPQHF.

This clonotype was recorded many times. V gene TRBV5-1 combines with J gene TRBJ1-1; D is perhaps TRBD1 (6 bases). This CDR3 has 14 amino acids. The germline V and J ends were trimmed by 5 bases and 0 bases, with 11 bases remaining between them. In germline, CDR1 is SGHRS, CDR2 YFSETQ. For the CDR3, the DNA is TGCGCCAGCAGGTTAGGGGGTGTGAACACTGAAGCTTTCTTT. This codes for CASRLGGVNTEAFF.

This clonotype has only a few counts. V gene TRBV27 combines with J gene TRBJ2-3; unclear D gene. V shed 3 bases and J shed 0 bases, with 19 bases lying between them. Germline assignment: CDR1 MNHEY and CDR2 SMNVEV (reference sequence). The CDR3 is 18 amino acids. The CDR3 region has the DNA TGTGCCAGCAGTTTGGGGTTCACCACGCTCGACAGCACAGATACGCAGTATTTT. Translation gives CASSLGFTTLDSTDTQYF.

The rearrangement links TRBV10-3 to TRBJ1-4; 8 bases are a match to TRBD1. V lost 5 bases and J lost 7; bases outside the gene matches: 6. Germline CDR1 ENHRY, CDR2 SYGVKD. The CDR3 is 14 amino acids. The CDR3 coding sequence is TGTGCCATCAGTCGCGCCGGGACAGGTGAAAAACTGTTTTTT. This sequence encodes CAISRAGTGEKLFF.

The V gene is TRBV7-8, the J gene TRBJ2-7, with 14 bases fitting TRBD2. The germline gives CDR1 SGHVS, CDR2 FQNEAQ. The CDR3 length is 18 residues. V dropped 0 bases and J dropped 1; count of bases not matched to a gene: 5. The CDR3 nucleotides read TGTGCCAGCAGCTTAGCGACTAGCGGGGGGGCCGAGTCCTACGAGCAGTACTTC. It translates to CASSLATSGGAESYEQYF.

The sample holds a few counts of this clonotype. V gene TRBV24-1 combines with J gene TRBJ2-5; D is unresolved. Germline V gene sequence: CDR1 KGHDR, CDR2 SFDVKD. This CDR3 region has 14 residues. V was shortened by 0 bases and J by 3 bases, with 7 bases between the two germline ends. In DNA form, the CDR3 reads TGTGCCACCAGTGATTTGGATGGGAAAGAGACCCAGTACTTC. Translated: CATSDLDGKETQYF.

This rearrangement joins TRBV5-5 to TRBJ2-2; no clear D gene. This CDR3 is built from 16 residues. With 3 bases removed from V and 0 bases from J, the gap between germline ends came to 12 bases. Germline V gene sequence: CDR1 SGHKS, CDR2 YYEKEE (reference sequence). The CDR3 DNA sequence: TGTGCCAGCAGCTCTCTTGGAACAGCGAACACCGGGGAGCTGTTTTTT. Protein sequence: CASSSLGTANTGELFF.